The 24 T cell receptor beta chains reported below all come from one sample, sequenced in a study of blood T cells in healthy people across ages. A second PCR, run for about 6 to 11 cycles, used a sample-barcoded 5' primer plus a J-beta primer mix. Each CDR3 protein gets one entry after TCRdb re-called the 5' RACE reads with MiXCR. The sample holds about 1,500,000 distinct CDR3 sequences; around two fifths are singletons and the top ten take less than 8%. The material sequenced was blood. The source is a woman aged 18-35 years in good health.

The chain uses TRBV20-1 and TRBJ2-5, with TRBD1 identical over 8 bases. The germline V gene has CDR1 DFQATT and CDR2 SNEGSKA (reference sequence). The CDR3 runs 15 residues. The junction had 8 bases not matched to a gene; V was cut back by 3 bases and J by 2 bases. CDR3 nucleotide sequence: TGCAGTGCTAGGGCCGGGACAGGCAATCAAGAGACCCAGTACTTC. It encodes CSARAGTGNQETQYF.

This clonotype has more than one count but fewer than ten. The rearrangement links TRBV7-9 to TRBJ2-7, with D tentatively TRBD2 (6 bases). Trimming cost V 2 bases and J 0 bases, with 11 bases left between them. This CDR3 is 15 amino acids long. Germline CDR1 SEHNR, CDR2 FQNEAQ (reference sequence). In nucleotides, the CDR3 is TGTGCCAGCAGCTTAACGGGGGATCGCTCCTACGAGCAGTACTTC. Residues: CASSLTGDRSYEQYF.

This clonotype was counted between two and nine times. V gene TRBV10-3 combines with J gene TRBJ2-3; 14 bases match TRBD2. Trimming removed 8 bases from V and 1 base from J; junction bases left unmatched: 8. Germline assignment: CDR1 ENHRY and CDR2 SYGVKD. The CDR3 loop spans 17 amino acids. The CDR3 nucleotides are TGTGCCATCGGGACTAGCGGGGGAGCTTATCGCACAGATACGCAGTATTTT. This encodes CAIGTSGGAYRTDTQYF.

This chain joins TRBV5-1 and TRBJ2-1, with 12 bases aligning to TRBD2. The end of the DNA fits TRBJ2-7 better, so the J call may be wrong. The CDR3 length is 16 residues. Per the germline V gene, CDR1 is SGHRS and CDR2 is YFSETQ. CDR3 sequence: CASSLTSGGTTSEQYF. CDR3 coding DNA: TGCGCCAGCAGCTTGACTAGCGGGGGGACTACGTCGGAGCAGTACTTC.

This chain uses TRBV2 with TRBJ2-6, with 11 bases aligning to TRBD1. With V trimmed by 6 bases and J by 2 bases, 9 bases remained unmatched. The CDR3 has 18 amino acids. CDR1 is SNHLY and CDR2 is FYNNEI in the germline V gene. The CDR3 region is CASRENPGQGAGANVLTF. The CDR3 nucleotides read TGTGCCAGCAGAGAGAACCCGGGACAGGGGGCTGGGGCCAACGTCCTGACTTTC.

The genes are TRBV29-1 and TRBJ1-6, with TRBD1 matching 9 bases. The junction had 5 bases not matched to a gene; V was cut back by 6 bases and J by 8 bases. The CDR3 is 13 amino acids. The germline V gene encodes CDR1 SQVTM and CDR2 ANQGSEA. The CDR3 DNA follows: TGCAGCGTCGCGACAGGGGGGGATTCACCCCTCCACTTT. This codes for CSVATGGDSPLHF. Supplemented by reference TRBV29-1 and TRBJ1-6, the full variable domain reads SAVISQKPSRDICQRGTSLTIQCQVDSQVTMMFWYRQQPGQSLTLIATANQGSEATYESGFVIDKFPISRPNLTFSTLTVSNMSPEDSSIYLCSVATGGDSPLHFGNGTRLTVT.

V and J are TRBV10-3 and TRBJ2-7, with D unresolved. The DNA end favors TRBJ2-5, so the J call may be wrong. CDR3 length equals 11 residues. Germline-derived CDR1 and CDR2 are ENHRY and SYGVKD. CDR3 in amino acids: CAIICGGTQYF. The CDR3 DNA sequence: TGTGCCATCATTTGTGGCGGGACCCAGTACTTC.

The CDR3 region has the DNA TGTGCCAGCTCAAAAGGGTCCGGGGAGCTGTTTTTT. Encoded protein: CASSKGSGELFF. The chain has TRBV6-4 and TRBJ2-2; D gene ambiguous. Germline V gives CDR1 MRHNA, CDR2 SNTAGT. V was clipped by 8 bases and J by 6 bases, with 10 bases between them. This CDR3 is 12 amino acids long.

The chain has TRBV25-1 and TRBJ2-3; perhaps D is TRBD1 or TRBD2 (5 bases each). Germline assignment: CDR1 MGHDK and CDR2 SYGVNS. Trimming removed 6 bases at V and 1 base at J, with 8 bases between. The CDR3 contains 13 residues. The CDR3 nucleotides read TGTGCCAGCAGCGGGGCAGGCACAGATACGCAGTATTTT. Translation: CASSGAGTDTQYF. The full variable domain, in which reference TRBV25-1 and TRBJ2-3 provide the parts outside the CDR3, is EADIYQTPRYLVIGTGKKITLECSQTMGHDKMYWYQQDPGMELHLIHYSYGVNSTEKGDLSSESTVSRIRTEHFPLTLESARPSHTSQYLCASSGAGTDTQYFGPGTRLTVL.

This chain uses TRBV5-1 with TRBJ1-1; D is unresolved. The germline V gene has CDR1 SGHRS and CDR2 YFSETQ. The V gene lost 3 bases and the J gene lost 5 bases, with 23 bases spanning the gap. The CDR3 totals 17 residues. CDR3 DNA: TGCGCCAGCAGCTCCCGTGGCTCCTCGTCCCAAAGGACTGAAGCTTTCTTT. Translating it yields CASSSRGSSSQRTEAFF.

This clonotype was observed a single time. The chain links TRBV28 to TRBJ2-5; TRBD2 matches at 8 bases. CDR1 is MDHEN, CDR2 SYDVKM, per germline. The CDR3 has 16 amino acids. Trimming cost V 6 bases and J 4 bases; bases outside gene matches: 13. CDR3 sequence (DNA): TGTGCCAGCAGCACGCTTGCACGGGGGGGCAGAGAGACCCAGTACTTC. Its translation is CASSTLARGGRETQYF.

This clonotype turned up a few times. This chain connects TRBV28 to TRBJ2-5, with TRBD1 identical over 9 bases. Trimming removed 9 bases from V and 2 bases from J; junction bases left unmatched: 7. This CDR3 comprises 14 residues. From germline, CDR1 is MDHEN and CDR2 SYDVKM. The CDR3 loop is CARMGDREQETQYF. CDR3 sequence (DNA): TGTGCCAGAATGGGGGACAGGGAGCAAGAGACCCAGTACTTC.

The chain employs TRBV5-1 and TRBJ2-4, with 13 bases identical to TRBD2. The DNA end lines up better with TRBJ2-7; the J call may be wrong. Germline CDR1 reads SGHRS; CDR2 reads YFSETQ. The CDR3 sequence is 17 residues long. The CDR3 spells CASSLVTLAGGPHEQYF. Written as DNA, the CDR3 is TGCGCCAGCAGCTTGGTGACACTAGCGGGGGGGCCCCACGAGCAGTACTTC.

This clonotype occurred a few times. V gene TRBV6-1 combines with J gene TRBJ2-3; TRBD1 agrees at 9 bases. Germline CDR1 MNHNS, CDR2 SASEGT. The CDR3 sequence is 13 residues long. Trimming removed 0 bases from V and 12 bases from J; junction bases left unmatched: 4. CDR3 sequence reads: CASSEAWGQGQYF. In DNA, the CDR3 is TGTGCCAGCAGTGAAGCGTGGGGACAGGGACAGTATTTT.

The CDR3 here is CAIRDGDYGYTF. The CDR3 region has the DNA TGTGCCATCAGGGACGGAGACTATGGCTACACCTTC. The V and J genes are TRBV10-3 and TRBJ1-2; no clear D gene. Germline CDR1 and CDR2: ENHRY and SYGVKD. The CDR3 extends over 12 amino acids. V dropped 6 bases and J dropped 3 bases, with 8 bases sitting between them.

As for this clonotype: A junction boundary mismatches the germline segment, possibly from a read error. The gene calls are TRBV7-2 and TRBJ2-2, with 11 bases that match TRBD2. Germline loops: CDR1 SGHTA, CDR2 FQGNSA. The CDR3 spans 17 residues. The CDR3 nucleotides are TGTGTCAGCAGCCCGCGGTCTCTAGCGGGGGGCACCGGGGAGCTGTTTTTT. Amino acid sequence: CVSSPRSLAGGTGELFF.

This chain uses TRBV13 with TRBJ2-3; D unresolved. Trimming took 1 base from V and 4 from J, leaving 9 bases between them. Germline loops: CDR1 PRHDT, CDR2 FYEKMQ (reference sequence). CDR3 length equals 14 residues. The CDR3 sequence is CASSLDEDPDTQYF. The CDR3 DNA reads as TGTGCCAGCAGCTTAGACGAGGACCCAGATACGCAGTATTTT. Together with reference TRBV13 and TRBJ2-3, the CDR3 gives the full variable domain: AAGVIQSPRHLIKEKRETATLKCYPIPRHDTVYWYQQGPGQDPQFLISFYEKMQSDKGSIPDRFSAQQFSDYHSELNMSSLELGDSALYFCASSLDEDPDTQYFGPGTRLTVL.

Remarks on this clonotype: The junction shows a germline mismatch at one end, possibly a read error. The chain combines TRBV25-1 with TRBJ1-2; 10 bases align to TRBD1. CDR1 is MGHDK and CDR2 is SYGVNS in the germline V gene. The CDR3 has 14 amino acids. CDR3 protein: CASRVSTGGYDYTF. The DNA for the CDR3 is TGTGCCAGCAGGGTATCGACAGGGGGCTATGACTACACCTTC.

In its sample, this clonotype was seen many times. V is TRBV27 and J is TRBJ1-1; 7 bases map to TRBD1. CDR1 MNHEY and CDR2 SMNVEV come from the germline V gene (reference sequence). After removal of 4 bases from V and 5 bases from J, the junction contained 13 bases not matched to a gene. The CDR3 length is 16 residues. Here the CDR3 DNA reads TGTGCCAGCAGTTCCCGCTCGACAGGGAGGGGGACTGAAGCTTTCTTT. It is translated as CASSSRSTGRGTEAFF.

V and J are TRBV25-1 and TRBJ2-7; the match to TRBD1 covers 8 bases. The germline V gene has CDR1 MGHDK and CDR2 SYGVNS. The ends lost 5 bases at V and 0 bases at J; junction bases unmatched: 3. The CDR3 runs 14 residues. Here the CDR3 DNA reads TGTGCCAGCAGTAAGGGACAGGTCTCCTACGAGCAGTACTTC. Its protein product is CASSKGQVSYEQYF.

This clonotype has only a few counts. This rearrangement joins TRBV5-1 to TRBJ1-2; weak D call: TRBD1 (6 bases). CDR3 length: 14 amino acids. V lost 4 bases to trimming and J lost 4 bases, with 14 bases between them. Germline V gene lookup returns CDR1 SGHRS and CDR2 YFSETQ. The CDR3 nucleotides are TGCGCCAGCAGCGCTACGACAGGTGGCTATGGCTACACCTTC. Its translation: CASSATTGGYGYTF.

The J gene is TRBJ1-2, the V gene TRBV20-1, with unresolved D. This CDR3 is built from 15 residues. V was trimmed by 1 base and J by 4 bases, leaving 16 bases between them. Germline values: CDR1 DFQATT, CDR2 SNEGSKA (reference sequence). The CDR3 here is CSARAPPWEGYGYTF. CDR3 nucleotides: TGCAGTGCTAGAGCCCCACCCTGGGAAGGCTATGGCTACACCTTC.

The V and J genes are TRBV28 and TRBJ1-2; 8 bases line up with TRBD1. Germline V gene data show CDR1 as MDHEN and CDR2 as SYDVKM. Losses at the gene ends were 2 bases for V and 7 bases for J; bases not matched to a gene: 6. The CDR3 is 14 residues long. CDR3 bases: TGTGCCAGCAGTTTAGTCCAGGGGGCGCTTGGCTACACCTTC. Its protein product is CASSLVQGALGYTF.

The chain joins TRBV24-1 to TRBJ2-3, with no clear D. Germline lookup yields CDR1 KGHDR and CDR2 SFDVKD. Trimming took 2 bases from V and 1 from J, leaving 12 bases between them. This CDR3 is 16 amino acids long. The CDR3 coding sequence is TGTGCCACCAGTGATTCCTCCGCGACGGGCACAGATACGCAGTATTTT. It codes for CATSDSSATGTDTQYF.